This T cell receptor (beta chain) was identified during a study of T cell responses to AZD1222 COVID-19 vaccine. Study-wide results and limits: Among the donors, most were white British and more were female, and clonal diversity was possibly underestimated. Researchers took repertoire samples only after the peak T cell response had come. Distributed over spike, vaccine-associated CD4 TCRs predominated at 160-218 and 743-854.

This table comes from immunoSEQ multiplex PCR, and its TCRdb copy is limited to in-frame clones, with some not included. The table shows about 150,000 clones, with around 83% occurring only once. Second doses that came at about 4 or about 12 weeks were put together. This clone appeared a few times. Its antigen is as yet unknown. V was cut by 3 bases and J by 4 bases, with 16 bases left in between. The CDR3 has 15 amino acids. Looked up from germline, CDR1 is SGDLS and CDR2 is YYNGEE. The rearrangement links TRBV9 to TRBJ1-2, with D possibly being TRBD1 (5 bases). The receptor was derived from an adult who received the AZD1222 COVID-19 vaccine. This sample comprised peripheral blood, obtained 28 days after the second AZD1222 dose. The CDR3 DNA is TGTGCCAGCAGCGACACCTCAGGCAGGGTCTATGGCTACACCTTC. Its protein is CASSDTSGRVYGYTF.